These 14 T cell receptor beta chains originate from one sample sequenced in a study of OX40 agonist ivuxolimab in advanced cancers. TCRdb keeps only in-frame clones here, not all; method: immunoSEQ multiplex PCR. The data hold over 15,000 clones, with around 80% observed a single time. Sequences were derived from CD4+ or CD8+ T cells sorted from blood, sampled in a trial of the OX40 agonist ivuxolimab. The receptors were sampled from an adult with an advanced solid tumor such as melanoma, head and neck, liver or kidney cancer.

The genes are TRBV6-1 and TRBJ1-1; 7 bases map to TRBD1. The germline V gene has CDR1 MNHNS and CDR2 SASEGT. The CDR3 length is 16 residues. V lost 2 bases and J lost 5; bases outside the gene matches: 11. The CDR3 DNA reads TGTGCCAGCAGTGAAAGTTTGGACAGGCCTTGGACTGAAGCTTTCTTT. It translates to CASSESLDRPWTEAFF.

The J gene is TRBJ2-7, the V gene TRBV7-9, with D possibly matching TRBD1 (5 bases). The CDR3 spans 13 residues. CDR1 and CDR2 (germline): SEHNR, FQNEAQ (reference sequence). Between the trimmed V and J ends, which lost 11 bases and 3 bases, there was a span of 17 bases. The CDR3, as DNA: TGTGCCTCTGCAGGGCCGCTAGTCTACGAGCAGTACTTC. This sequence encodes CASAGPLVYEQYF.

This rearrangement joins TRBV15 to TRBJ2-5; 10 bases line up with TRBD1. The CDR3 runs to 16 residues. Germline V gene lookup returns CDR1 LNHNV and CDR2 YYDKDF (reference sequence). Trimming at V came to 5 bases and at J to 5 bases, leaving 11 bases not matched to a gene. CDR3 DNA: TGTGCCACCAGCGAACCCGGGACAGGGGAAGGGGAGACCCAGTACTTC. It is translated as CATSEPGTGEGETQYF.

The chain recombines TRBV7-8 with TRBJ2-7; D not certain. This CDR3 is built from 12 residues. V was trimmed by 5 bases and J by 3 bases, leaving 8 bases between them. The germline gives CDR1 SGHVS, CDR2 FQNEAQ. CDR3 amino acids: CASSAPSYEQYF. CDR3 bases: TGTGCCAGCAGCGCCCCTAGCTACGAGCAGTACTTC.

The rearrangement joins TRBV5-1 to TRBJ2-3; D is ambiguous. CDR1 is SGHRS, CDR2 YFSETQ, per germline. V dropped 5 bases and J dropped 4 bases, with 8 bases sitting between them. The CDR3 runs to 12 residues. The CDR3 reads CASRSNADTQYF. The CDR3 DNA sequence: TGCGCCAGCAGAAGTAATGCAGATACGCAGTATTTT.

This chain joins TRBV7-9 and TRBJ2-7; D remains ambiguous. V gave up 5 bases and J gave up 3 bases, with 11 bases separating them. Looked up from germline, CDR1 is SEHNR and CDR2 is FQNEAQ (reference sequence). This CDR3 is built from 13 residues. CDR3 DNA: TGTGCCAGCAGCCCACCAGTGGGCTACGAGCAGTACTTC. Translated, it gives CASSPPVGYEQYF.

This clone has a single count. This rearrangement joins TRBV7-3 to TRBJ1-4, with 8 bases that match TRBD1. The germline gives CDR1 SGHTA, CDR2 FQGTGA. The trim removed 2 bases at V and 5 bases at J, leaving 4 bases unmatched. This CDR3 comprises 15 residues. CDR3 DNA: TGTGCCAGCAGCTTACTAGGGACAGGAAATGAAAAACTGTTTTTT. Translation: CASSLLGTGNEKLFF.

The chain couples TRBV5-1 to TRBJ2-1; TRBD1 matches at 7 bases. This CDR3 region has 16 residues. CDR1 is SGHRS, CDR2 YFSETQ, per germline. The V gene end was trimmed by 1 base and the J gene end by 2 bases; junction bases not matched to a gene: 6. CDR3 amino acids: CASSLQTGITYNEQFF. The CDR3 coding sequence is TGCGCCAGCAGCTTGCAGACAGGGATAACCTACAATGAGCAGTTCTTC.

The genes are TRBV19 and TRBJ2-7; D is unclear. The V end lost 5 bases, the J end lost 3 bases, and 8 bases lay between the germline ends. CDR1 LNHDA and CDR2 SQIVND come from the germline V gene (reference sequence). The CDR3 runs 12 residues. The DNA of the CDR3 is TGTGCCAGTAGTTATGACTTCTACGAGCAGTACTTC. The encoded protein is CASSYDFYEQYF. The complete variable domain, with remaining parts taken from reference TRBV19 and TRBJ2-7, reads DGGITQSPKYLFRKEGQNVTLSCEQNLNHDAMYWYRQDPGQGLRLIYYSQIVNDFQKGDIAEGYSVSREKKESFPLTVTSAQKNPTAFYLCASSYDFYEQYFGPGTRLTVT.

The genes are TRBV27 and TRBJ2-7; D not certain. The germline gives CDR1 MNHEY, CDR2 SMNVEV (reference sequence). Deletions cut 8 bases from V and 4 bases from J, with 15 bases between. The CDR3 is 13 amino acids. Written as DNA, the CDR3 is TGTGCCAGCGCAGACCGAGCCTCTTACGAGCAGTACTTC. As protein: CASADRASYEQYF.

In nucleotides, the CDR3 is TGTGCCAGTAACCCCAGCATTCTAGCGGGAGTAATCGACGAGCAGTACTTC. As protein: CASNPSILAGVIDEQYF. V usage is TRBV19 and J usage is TRBJ2-7; TRBD2 matches at 10 bases. V dropped 7 bases and J dropped 5; count of bases not matched to a gene: 17. The CDR3 spans 17 residues. Per the germline V gene, CDR1 is LNHDA and CDR2 is SQIVND (reference sequence).

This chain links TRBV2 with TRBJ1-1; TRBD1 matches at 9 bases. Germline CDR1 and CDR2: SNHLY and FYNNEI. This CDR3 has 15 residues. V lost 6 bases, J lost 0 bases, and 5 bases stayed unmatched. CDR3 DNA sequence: TGTGCCAGCAGAGGGACAGGGAACATGAACACTGAAGCTTTCTTT. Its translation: CASRGTGNMNTEAFF.

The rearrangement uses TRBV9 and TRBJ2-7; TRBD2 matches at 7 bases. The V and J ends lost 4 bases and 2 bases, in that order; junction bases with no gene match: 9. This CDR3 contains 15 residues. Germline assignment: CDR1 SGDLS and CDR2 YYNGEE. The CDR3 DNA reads TGTGCCAGCAGCCCCTCACCTAGCGGCACCTACGAGCAGTACTTC. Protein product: CASSPSPSGTYEQYF. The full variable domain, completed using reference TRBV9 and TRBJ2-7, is DSGVTQTPKHLITATGQRVTLRCSPRSGDLSVYWYQQSLDQGLQFLIQYYNGEERAKGNILERFSAQQFPDLHSELNLSSLELGDSALYFCASSPSPSGTYEQYFGPGTRLTVT.

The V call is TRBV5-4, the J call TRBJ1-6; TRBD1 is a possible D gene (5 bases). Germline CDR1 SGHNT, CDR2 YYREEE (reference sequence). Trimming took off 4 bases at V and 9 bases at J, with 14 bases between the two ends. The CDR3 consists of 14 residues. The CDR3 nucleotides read TGTGCCAGCAGCCCGGCTGGGGGAGGTTCACCCCTCCACTTT. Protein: CASSPAGGGSPLHF.